A selection of T cell receptor beta chains follows, all from one sample in a study of sequential checkpoint blockade in melanoma. Libraries were prepared by immunoSEQ multiplex PCR; TCRdb keeps only in-frame clonotypes and omits some of them. This table holds under 20,000 clones, 55% to 75% found once. The sequencing used CD8+ T cells sorted from blood (inferred from file names), collected from a patient given nivolumab and ipilimumab in sequence. Every receptor here comes from a human donor with melanoma. Both conserved end residues are part of each CDR3. A D gene is named only where the DNA matches it firmly. Part of the rows lack a size; the others show once, few, many or a class for expanded clones.

v_gene	abundance	d_gene	j_gene	CDR3aa	CDR3nt
TRBV4-2	NA	TRBD1	TRBJ2-7	CASSQPMDRESYEQYF	TGTGCCAGCAGCCAACCGATGGACAGGGAGTCCTACGAGCAGTACTTC
TRBV10-2	once	TRBD1	TRBJ1-2	CASRGTGNYGYTF	TGCGCCAGCAGGGGGACAGGGAACTATGGCTACACCTTC
TRBV29-1	NA	NA	TRBJ1-2	CSVEALDSYGYTF	TGCAGCGTTGAGGCCCTTGACAGCTATGGCTACACCTTC
TRBV5-1	few	TRBD2	TRBJ2-3	CASSRMTAGGPTDTQYF	TGCGCCAGCAGCAGGATGACAGCGGGGGGGCCTACAGATACGCAGTATTTT
TRBV15	NA	NA	TRBJ2-2	CATSVVEGRVGELFF	TGTGCCACCAGCGTAGTCGAGGGTAGAGTCGGGGAGCTGTTTTTT
TRBV5-1	few	NA	TRBJ2-7	CASSLERRSSYEQYF	TGCGCCAGCAGCTTGGAACGTAGGAGCTCCTACGAGCAGTACTTC
TRBV28	NA	TRBD1	TRBJ1-1	CASRAQGALTEAFF	TGTGCCAGCAGAGCACAGGGGGCGCTTACTGAAGCTTTCTTT
TRBV4-3	NA	TRBD1	TRBJ2-7	CASSQEKAGTGPNYEQYF	TGCGCCAGCAGCCAAGAAAAGGCCGGGACAGGGCCGAACTACGAGCAGTACTTC
TRBV5-6	NA	TRBD2	TRBJ2-1	CASLPGTSGYNEQFF	TGTGCCAGCCTGCCCGGGACTAGCGGATACAATGAGCAGTTCTTC
TRBV27	NA	NA	TRBJ2-2	CASSPIRVLGTGELFF	TGTGCCAGCAGTCCCATCAGGGTGTTAGGAACCGGGGAGCTGTTTTTT
TRBV6-1	few	NA	TRBJ2-7	CASSATSYEQYF	TGTGCCAGCAGTGCGACTAGCTACGAGCAGTACTTC
TRBV7-6	few	NA	TRBJ2-2	CASSSGQMNTGELFF	TGTGCCAGCAGCTCGGGACAAATGAACACCGGGGAGCTGTTTTTT
TRBV7-3	NA	NA	TRBJ1-2	CASSLHQGSEGYTF	TGTGCCAGCAGCTTACATCAGGGTTCAGAGGGCTACACCTTC
TRBV2	NA	TRBD1	TRBJ1-2	CASRDGQGRYGYTF	TGTGCCAGCAGAGACGGACAGGGTCGTTATGGCTACACCTTC
TRBV20-1	NA	NA	TRBJ1-2	CSAPTDYGYTF	TGCAGTGCACCCACGGACTATGGCTACACCTTC
TRBV5-5	NA	NA	TRBJ1-5	CASSLEPVGPGYQPQHF	TGTGCCAGCAGCTTGGAGCCTGTTGGTCCGGGATATCAGCCCCAGCATTTT
TRBV9	NA	NA	TRBJ2-7	CASSGPYTYEQYF	TGTGCCAGCAGCGGCCCATACACGTACGAGCAGTACTTC
TRBV19	once	NA	TRBJ1-3	CASSPLTGSTIYF	TGTGCCAGTAGTCCCCTTACAGGATCCACCATATATTTT
TRBV7-6	NA	NA	TRBJ2-7	CASSPGGRYYEQYF	TGTGCCAGCAGCCCCGGGGGACGCTACTACGAGCAGTACTTC
TRBV7-9	NA	TRBD1	TRBJ1-1	CASSSDRALFEAFF	TGTGCCAGCAGCTCGGACAGGGCGCTTTTTGAAGCTTTCTTT
TRBV29-1	NA	TRBD1	TRBJ2-1	CSVVPFAGGNEQFF	TGCAGCGTTGTTCCCTTCGCAGGGGGCAATGAGCAGTTCTTC
TRBV5-5	NA	NA	TRBJ2-7	CASSPDWAYEQYF	TGTGCCAGCAGCCCTGACTGGGCCTACGAGCAGTACTTC
TRBV5-3	few	TRBD1	TRBJ2-7	CASSPTGELYEQYF	TGTGCCAGCAGCCCGACAGGGGAGCTATACGAGCAGTACTTC
TRBV4-3	NA	TRBD1	TRBJ1-5	CASSPDRDSNQPQHF	TGCGCCAGCAGCCCCGACAGGGATAGCAATCAGCCCCAGCATTTT
TRBV28	once	TRBD1	TRBJ1-1	CASSPWTGYSETEAFF	TGTGCCAGCAGTCCCTGGACAGGATACAGCGAAACTGAAGCTTTCTTT
TRBV7-9	NA	NA	TRBJ2-1	CASSPSSGEGFSKQFF	TGTGCCAGCAGCCCTTCGAGCGGCGAGGGATTTTCGAAGCAGTTCTTC
TRBV5-1	few	NA	TRBJ2-5	CASSPGTFETQYF	TGCGCCAGCAGCCCCGGGACTTTCGAGACCCAGTACTTC